Sequencing of this TCR beta chain was carried out in a study of cytomegalovirus exposure and HLA in healthy donors. TCRdb keeps only in-frame clones here, not all; method: immunoSEQ multiplex PCR. The data show 90,000 to 100,000 clones, with more than 85% seen just once and around 6% held by the top ten. As concerns this clone: Its specificity is unknown.

Germline V CDR1 and CDR2: LNHDA, SQIVND (reference sequence). J gave up 6 bases and V 3 bases, and 4 bases lay outside the gene matches. This CDR3 has 14 residues. Study-wide results and caveats: The CMV antigen specificity of a few CMV-associated chains was confirmed through in vitro analysis. There were some public TCRs occurring in many donors, but most TCR sequences were rare.

The receptor was isolated from a young man in good health and CMV-seropositive. V and J are TRBV19 and TRBJ2-7; 11 bases line up with TRBD1. Sequenced input: PBMCs. The CDR3 DNA is TGTGCCAGTAGTATCGGACAGGGGGCGGTCGAGCAGTACTTC. This gives the protein CASSIGQGAVEQYF.